The entry below describes one T cell receptor (beta chain). The record originates from a study of blood T cell repertoires in COVID-19. CDR3 size: 16 residues. Unmatched junction bases numbered 5, after V lost 0 bases and J lost 8 bases. Looked up from germline, CDR1 is ENHRY and CDR2 is SYGVKD. Assay used: immunoSEQ multiplex PCR; TCRdb lists only in-frame clones, some missing. The table includes around 260,000 clones, over 75% detected once. Sequencing was performed on peripheral blood. The J gene is TRBJ2-1, the V gene TRBV10-3; TRBD2 agrees at 12 bases. This TCR was recovered from a human donor in a cohort sampled during active COVID-19. CDR3 amino acids: CAISESRTSGIYEQFF. CDR3 DNA: TGTGCCATCAGTGAGTCCAGGACTAGCGGGATATATGAGCAGTTCTTC.